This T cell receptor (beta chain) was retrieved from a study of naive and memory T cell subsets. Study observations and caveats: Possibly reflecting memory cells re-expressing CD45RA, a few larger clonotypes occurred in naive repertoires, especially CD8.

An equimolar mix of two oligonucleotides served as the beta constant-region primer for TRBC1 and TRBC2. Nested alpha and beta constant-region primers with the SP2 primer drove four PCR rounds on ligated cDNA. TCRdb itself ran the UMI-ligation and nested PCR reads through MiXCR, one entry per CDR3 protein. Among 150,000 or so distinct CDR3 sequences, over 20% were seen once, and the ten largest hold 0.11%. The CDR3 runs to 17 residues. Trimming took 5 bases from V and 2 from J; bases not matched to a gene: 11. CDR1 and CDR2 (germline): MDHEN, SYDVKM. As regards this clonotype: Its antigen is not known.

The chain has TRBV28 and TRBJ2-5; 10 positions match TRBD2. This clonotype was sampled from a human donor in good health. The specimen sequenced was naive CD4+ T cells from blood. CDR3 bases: TGTGCCAGCAGTGGGGCCGGACTAGCGGAGACGCAAGAGACCCAGTACTTC. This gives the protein CASSGAGLAETQETQYF.